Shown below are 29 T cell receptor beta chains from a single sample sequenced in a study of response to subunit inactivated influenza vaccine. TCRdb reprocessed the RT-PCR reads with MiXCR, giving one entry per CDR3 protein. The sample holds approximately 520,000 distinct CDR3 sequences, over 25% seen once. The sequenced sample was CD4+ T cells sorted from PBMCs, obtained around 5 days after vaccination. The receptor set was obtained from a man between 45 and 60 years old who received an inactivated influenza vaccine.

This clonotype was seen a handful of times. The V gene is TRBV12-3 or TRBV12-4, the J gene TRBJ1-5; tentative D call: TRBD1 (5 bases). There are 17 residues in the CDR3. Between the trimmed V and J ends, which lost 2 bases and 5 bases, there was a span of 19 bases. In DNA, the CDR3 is TGTGCCAGCAGTTTAACCCAAGGATGGGGCCGCGATCAGCCCCAGCATTTT. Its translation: CASSLTQGWGRDQPQHF.

CDR3: CASSVDSRTGNEQFF. For the CDR3, the DNA is TGTGCCAGCAGCGTAGACAGCCGAACCGGCAATGAGCAGTTCTTC. The rearrangement uses TRBV9 and TRBJ2-1, with D uncertain. In germline, CDR1 is SGDLS, CDR2 YYNGEE. V shed 0 bases and J shed 6 bases, with 13 bases lying between them. CDR3 length: 15 amino acids.

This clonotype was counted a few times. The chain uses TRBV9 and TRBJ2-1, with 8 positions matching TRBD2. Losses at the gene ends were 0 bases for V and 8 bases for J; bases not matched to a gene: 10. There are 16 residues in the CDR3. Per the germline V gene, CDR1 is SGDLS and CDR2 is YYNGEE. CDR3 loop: CASSVVPAGGADEQFF. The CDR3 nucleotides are TGTGCCAGCAGCGTAGTCCCTGCGGGAGGAGCCGATGAGCAGTTCTTC.

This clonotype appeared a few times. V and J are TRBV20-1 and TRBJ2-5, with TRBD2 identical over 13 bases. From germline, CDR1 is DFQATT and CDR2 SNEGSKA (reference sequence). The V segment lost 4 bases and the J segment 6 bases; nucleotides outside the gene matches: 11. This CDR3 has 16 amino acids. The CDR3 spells CSATGTSGDSSQTQYF. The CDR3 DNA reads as TGCAGTGCTACCGGGACTAGCGGGGACTCCAGTCAGACCCAGTACTTC.

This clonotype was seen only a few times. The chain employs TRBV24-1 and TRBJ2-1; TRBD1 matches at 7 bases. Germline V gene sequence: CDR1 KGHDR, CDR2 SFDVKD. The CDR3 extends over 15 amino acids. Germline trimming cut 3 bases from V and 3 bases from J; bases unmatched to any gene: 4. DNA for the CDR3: TGTGCCACCAGTGATCATGGGGACAGCTACAATGAGCAGTTCTTC. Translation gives CATSDHGDSYNEQFF.

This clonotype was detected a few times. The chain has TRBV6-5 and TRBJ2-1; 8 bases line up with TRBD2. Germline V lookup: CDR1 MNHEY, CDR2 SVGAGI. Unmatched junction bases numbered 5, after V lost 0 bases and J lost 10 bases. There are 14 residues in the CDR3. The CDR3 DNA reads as TGTGCCAGCAGTTACTCGAGGACTAGCCTCGAGCAGTTCTTC. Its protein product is CASSYSRTSLEQFF.

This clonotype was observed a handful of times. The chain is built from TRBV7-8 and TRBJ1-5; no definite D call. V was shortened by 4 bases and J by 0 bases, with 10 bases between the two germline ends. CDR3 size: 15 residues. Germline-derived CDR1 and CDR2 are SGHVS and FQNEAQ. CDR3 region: CASSSQTYSNQPQHF. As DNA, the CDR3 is TGTGCCAGCAGCTCCCAGACTTATAGCAATCAGCCCCAGCATTTT. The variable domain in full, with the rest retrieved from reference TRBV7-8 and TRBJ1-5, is GAGVSQSPRYKVAKRGQDVALRCDPISGHVSLFWYQQALGQGPEFLTYFQNEAQLDKSGLPSDRFFAERPEGSVSTLKIQRTQQEDSAVYLCASSSQTYSNQPQHFGDGTRLSIL.

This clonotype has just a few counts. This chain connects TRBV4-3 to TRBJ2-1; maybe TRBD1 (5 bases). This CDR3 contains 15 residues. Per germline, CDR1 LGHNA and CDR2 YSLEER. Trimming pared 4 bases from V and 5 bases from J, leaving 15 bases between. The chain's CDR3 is CASSPEGYRHNEQFF. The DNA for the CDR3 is TGCGCCAGCAGCCCAGAAGGTTACAGGCACAATGAGCAGTTCTTC.

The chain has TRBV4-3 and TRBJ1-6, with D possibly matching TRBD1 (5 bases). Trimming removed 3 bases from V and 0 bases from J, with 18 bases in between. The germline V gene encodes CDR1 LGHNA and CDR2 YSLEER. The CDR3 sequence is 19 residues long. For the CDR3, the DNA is TGCGCCAGCAGCCAGAACCCACAGGCAGGCAGCTCCTATAATTCACCCCTCCACTTT. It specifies CASSQNPQAGSSYNSPLHF.

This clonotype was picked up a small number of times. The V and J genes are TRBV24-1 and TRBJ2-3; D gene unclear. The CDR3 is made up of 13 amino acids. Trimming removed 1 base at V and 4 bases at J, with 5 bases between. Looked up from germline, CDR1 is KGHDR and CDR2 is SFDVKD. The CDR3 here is CATSDFGADTQYF. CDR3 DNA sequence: TGTGCCACCAGTGATTTTGGGGCAGATACGCAGTATTTT.

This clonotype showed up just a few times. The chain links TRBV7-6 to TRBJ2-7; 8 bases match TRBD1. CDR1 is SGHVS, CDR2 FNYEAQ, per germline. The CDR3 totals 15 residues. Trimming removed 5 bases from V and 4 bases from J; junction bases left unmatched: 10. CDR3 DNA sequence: TGTGCCAGCAGCAAATACAGGGGGTCAAATTACGAGCAGTACTTC. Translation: CASSKYRGSNYEQYF.

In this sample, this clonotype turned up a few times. For the CDR3, the DNA is TGTGCCAGCAGATCTGACAGGGATAGATCCTACGAGCAGTACTTC. Its translation is CASRSDRDRSYEQYF. This chain links TRBV25-1 with TRBJ2-7; 7 positions match TRBD1. The CDR3 is 15 residues long. The germline gives CDR1 MGHDK, CDR2 SYGVNS. The V and J ends lost 6 bases and 1 base, in that order; junction bases with no gene match: 9.

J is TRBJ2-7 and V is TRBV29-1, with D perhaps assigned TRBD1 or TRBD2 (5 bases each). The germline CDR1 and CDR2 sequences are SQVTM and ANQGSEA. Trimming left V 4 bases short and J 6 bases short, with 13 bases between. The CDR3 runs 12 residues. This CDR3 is CSVVRRAGEQYF. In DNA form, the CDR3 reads TGCAGCGTTGTACGCAGGGCGGGCGAGCAGTACTTC.

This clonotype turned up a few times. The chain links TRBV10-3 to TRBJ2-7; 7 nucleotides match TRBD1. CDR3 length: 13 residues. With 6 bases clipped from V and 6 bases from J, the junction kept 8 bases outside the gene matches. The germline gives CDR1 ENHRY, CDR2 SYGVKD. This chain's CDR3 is CAIRDRDGGEQYF. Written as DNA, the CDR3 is TGTGCCATCAGAGACAGGGACGGAGGCGAGCAGTACTTC.

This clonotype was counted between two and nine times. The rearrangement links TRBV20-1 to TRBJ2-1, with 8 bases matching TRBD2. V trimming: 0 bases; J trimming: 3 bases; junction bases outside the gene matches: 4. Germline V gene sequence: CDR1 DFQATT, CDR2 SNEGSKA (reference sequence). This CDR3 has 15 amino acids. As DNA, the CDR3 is TGCAGTGCTAGAGATCTGCGGGAGGTCTACAATGAGCAGTTCTTC. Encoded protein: CSARDLREVYNEQFF.

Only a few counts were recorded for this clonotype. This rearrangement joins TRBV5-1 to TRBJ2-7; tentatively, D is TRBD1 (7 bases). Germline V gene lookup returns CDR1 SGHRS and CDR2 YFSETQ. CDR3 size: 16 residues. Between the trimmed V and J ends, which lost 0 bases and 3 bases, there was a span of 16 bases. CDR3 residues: CASSLAGGTRRYEQYF. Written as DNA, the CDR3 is TGCGCCAGCAGCTTGGCAGGGGGGACGAGGCGCTACGAGCAGTACTTC.

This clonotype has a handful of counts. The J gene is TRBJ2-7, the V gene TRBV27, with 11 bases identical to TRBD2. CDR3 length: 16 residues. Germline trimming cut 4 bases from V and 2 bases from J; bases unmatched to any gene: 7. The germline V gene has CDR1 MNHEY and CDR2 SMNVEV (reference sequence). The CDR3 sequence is CASSSHLAGGTYEQYF. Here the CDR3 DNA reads TGTGCCAGCAGTTCCCATCTAGCGGGGGGAACCTACGAGCAGTACTTC.

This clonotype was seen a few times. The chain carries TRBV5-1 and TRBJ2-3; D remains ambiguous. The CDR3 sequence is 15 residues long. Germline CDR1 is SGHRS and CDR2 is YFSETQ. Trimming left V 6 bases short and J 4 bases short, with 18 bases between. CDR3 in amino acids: CASTPRPGFADTQYF. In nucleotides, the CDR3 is TGCGCCAGCACCCCCCGCCCGGGTTTCGCAGATACGCAGTATTTT.

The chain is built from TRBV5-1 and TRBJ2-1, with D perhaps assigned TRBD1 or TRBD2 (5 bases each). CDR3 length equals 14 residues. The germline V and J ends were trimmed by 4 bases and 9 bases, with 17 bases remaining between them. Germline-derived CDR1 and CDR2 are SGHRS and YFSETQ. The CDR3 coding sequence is TGCGCCAGCAGCCAGACACTTTTCGGGACTGAGCAGTTCTTC. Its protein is CASSQTLFGTEQFF.

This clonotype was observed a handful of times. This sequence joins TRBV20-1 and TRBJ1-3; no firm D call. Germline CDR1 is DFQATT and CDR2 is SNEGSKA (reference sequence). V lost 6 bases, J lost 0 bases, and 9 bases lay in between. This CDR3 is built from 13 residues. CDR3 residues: CSAAANSGNTIYF. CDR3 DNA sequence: TGCAGTGCCGCCGCTAACTCTGGAAACACCATATATTTT.

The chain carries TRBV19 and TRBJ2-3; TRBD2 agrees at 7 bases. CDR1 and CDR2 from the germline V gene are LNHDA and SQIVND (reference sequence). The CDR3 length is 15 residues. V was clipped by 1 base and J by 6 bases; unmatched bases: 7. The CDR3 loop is CASSIGGAGTDTQYF. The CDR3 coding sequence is TGTGCCAGTAGTATAGGAGGAGCGGGAACCGATACGCAGTATTTT.

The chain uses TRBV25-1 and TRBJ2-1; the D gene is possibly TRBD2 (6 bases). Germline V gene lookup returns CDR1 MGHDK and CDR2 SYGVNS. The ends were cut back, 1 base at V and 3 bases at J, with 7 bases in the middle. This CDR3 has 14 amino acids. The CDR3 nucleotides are TGTGCCAGCAGTGAATGGCGGGGCTACAATGAGCAGTTCTTC. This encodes CASSEWRGYNEQFF.

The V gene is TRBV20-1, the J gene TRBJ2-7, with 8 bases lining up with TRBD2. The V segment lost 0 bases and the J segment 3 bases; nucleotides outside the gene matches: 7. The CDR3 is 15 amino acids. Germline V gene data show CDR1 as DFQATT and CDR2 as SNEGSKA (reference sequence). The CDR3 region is CSARESGGRDYEQYF. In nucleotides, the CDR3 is TGCAGTGCTAGAGAATCGGGGGGGAGAGACTACGAGCAGTACTTC.

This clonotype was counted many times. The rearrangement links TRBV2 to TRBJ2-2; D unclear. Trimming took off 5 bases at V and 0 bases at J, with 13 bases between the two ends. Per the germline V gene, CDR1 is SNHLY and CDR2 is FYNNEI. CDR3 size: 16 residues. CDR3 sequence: CASSREGLANTGELFF. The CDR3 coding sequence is TGTGCCAGCAGTAGGGAAGGCCTCGCGAACACCGGGGAGCTGTTTTTT.

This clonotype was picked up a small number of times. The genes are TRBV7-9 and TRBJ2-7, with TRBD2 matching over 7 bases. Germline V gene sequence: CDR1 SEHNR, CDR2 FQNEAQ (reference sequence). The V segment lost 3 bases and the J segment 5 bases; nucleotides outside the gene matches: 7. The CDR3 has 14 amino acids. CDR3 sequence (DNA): TGTGCCAGCAGCTTGACCCGCGGGGGTGACGAGCAGTACTTC. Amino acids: CASSLTRGGDEQYF. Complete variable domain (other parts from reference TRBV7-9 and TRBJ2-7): DTGVSQNPRHKITKRGQNVTFRCDPISEHNRLYWYRQTLGQGPEFLTYFQNEAQLEKSRLLSDRFSAERPKGSFSTLEIQRTEQGDSAMYLCASSLTRGGDEQYFGPGTRLTVT.

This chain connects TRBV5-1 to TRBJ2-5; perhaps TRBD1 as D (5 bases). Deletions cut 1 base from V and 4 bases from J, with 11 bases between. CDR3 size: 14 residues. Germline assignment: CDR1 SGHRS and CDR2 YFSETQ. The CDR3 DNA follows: TGCGCCAGCAGCTTGCAGGGAAGACTAGAGACCCAGTACTTC. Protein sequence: CASSLQGRLETQYF.

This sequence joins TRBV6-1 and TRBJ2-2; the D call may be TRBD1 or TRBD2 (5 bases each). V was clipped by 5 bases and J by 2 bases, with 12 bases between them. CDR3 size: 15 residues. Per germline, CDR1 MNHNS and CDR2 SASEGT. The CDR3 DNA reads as TGTGCCAGCAGTCGGGGCTCCTTTAACACCGGGGAGCTGTTTTTT. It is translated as CASSRGSFNTGELFF.

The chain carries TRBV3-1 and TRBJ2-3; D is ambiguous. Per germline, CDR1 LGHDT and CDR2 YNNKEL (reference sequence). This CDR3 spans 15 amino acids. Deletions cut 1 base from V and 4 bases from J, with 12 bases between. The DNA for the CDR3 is TGTGCCAGCAGCCAAGGGACCGCACGGCCAGATACGCAGTATTTT. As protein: CASSQGTARPDTQYF.

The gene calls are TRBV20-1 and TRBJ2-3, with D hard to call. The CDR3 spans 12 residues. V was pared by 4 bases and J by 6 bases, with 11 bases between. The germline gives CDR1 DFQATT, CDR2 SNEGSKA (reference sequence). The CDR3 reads CSATENGDTQYF. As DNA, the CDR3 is TGCAGTGCTACCGAAAACGGGGATACGCAGTATTTT.